This paragraph covers one TCR beta chain sequence. Its antigen target is currently unknown. No base qualities exist here, and no much larger clone lies one base off it. There are 14 amino acids in the CDR3, from cysteine to phenylalanine inclusive. Here the CDR3 DNA is all that survives: 42 bases in frame from base 1. The germline ends are 11 bases apart after V is trimmed by 5 bases and J by 1 base. The germline V gene (reference sequence) specifies LNHDA as CDR1 and SQIVND as CDR2. This specimen comes from a study of CD8 T cells in acute hepatitis C reinfection (TCRdb year 2021). The study in broad terms: The study profiled the TCRbeta repertoire of CD8+ T cells specific for the HCV NS3-1073 epitope during acute infection and after viral clearance. Four spontaneous resolvers provided paired acute and follow-up samples. Overall study outcomes, separate from this receptor: CDR3 sequences shared with other epitopes were rarely observed, and exact matching may have been limited by differing sequencing approaches. Preferential use of the TRBV04 and TRBV06 gene families was observed in all groups, and this preferential usage was not explained by overrepresentation in the naive pool. No follow-up repertoires were available for chronically infected subjects, since NS3-1073 specific cells were too rare to be sorted. Around 12 public clonotypes were identified irrespective of outcome, and one of the public clonotypes used V04-02/J02-02. NS3-1073 specific repertoires were highly diverse, with no significant diversity differences between acute resolver, follow-up resolver and acute chronic samples. Because bulk sequencing was performed on the TCRbeta chain only, alphabeta pairing of public clonotypes could not be determined.

Genomic DNA was extracted from FACS-sorted cells, and TCRbeta chain sequencing was performed through the commercial immunoSEQ service. In the authors' own workflow: ImmunoSEQ Analyzer software v3.0 and R v3.5.1 were the tools used to analyze the repertoire data. Only productive rearrangements were analyzed, as sequences containing stop codons or out-of-frame rearrangements were removed. Simpson diversity, Shannon entropy, CDR3 length and nucleotide addition metrics were obtained from the sequencing provider. Clonotypes were grouped by frequency as dominant, sub-dominant, low or lowest abundance, and most analyses excluded clonotypes below 0.1%. A CDR3 amino acid clonotype was called public when found in at least two subjects at a cumulative frequency of at least 0.5%. TCRdb mirrors the immuneACCESS table, restricted to in-frame sequences. Some clones are absent from its copies; in checked studies, under half trace to an unresolved V gene, and the reason for the others is unknown. Clone size and V and J calls were adopted from that table, with D and trimming inferred from the DNA. Recorded for this sample are tens of thousands of clones; just under 90% of them occurred a single time. The top ten clonotypes cover less than 0.6% of the sample.

The intended sense of this specimen's time point label: naive CD8 control sorted from an acute-time-point sample. Enrolled in the Montreal Hepatitis C Cohort (HEPCO) in Canada, the donors were people who inject drugs, and these donors were followed every 3 months. Acute primary HCV infection was defined by a positive HCV RNA or antibody test following a negative test within the previous 24 weeks. Cells were surface stained with CD3, CD8 and CD45RO antibodies, and an aqua fixable dye was used to exclude dead cells. The cohort additionally had more than 5 subjects who developed chronic infection, which was defined as HCV RNA positivity at 24 weeks. Once thawed from cryostorage, peripheral blood mononuclear cells underwent negative selection via the MACS CD8+ T cell Isolation Kit to obtain CD8+ T cells. A BD FACSAria II cell sorter was used for cell sorting.

The source is a man aged 30 to 39 with chronic hepatitis C. Here the chain combines TRBV19 and TRBJ1-1; the D gene is not confidently resolved. What was sequenced was naive CD8+ T cells from PBMCs. This specimen's cell subset or site label, per the study, means: sorted total naive CD45RO-negative CD8+ T cells. The nucleotide sequence is TGTGCCAGTAGTTTGGGGTACCCGAACACTGAAGCTTTCTTT. Its translation is CASSLGYPNTEAFF.